This TCR beta chain was captured in a study of T cell responses to AZD1222 COVID-19 vaccine. Overall study results and limits: Most donors were white British, females outnumbered males, and clonal diversity was possibly underestimated.

This clone was detected only once. Antigen unknown. Germline loops: CDR1 SGHAT, CDR2 FQNNGV. The CDR3 runs to 15 residues. Trimming removed 0 bases from V and 7 bases from J, with 13 bases in between. The protocol was immunoSEQ multiplex PCR, while the TCRdb copy is restricted to in-frame clones and leaves out a portion. In the table there are about 140,000 clones, 85% to 95% of which are singletons. This receptor was obtained from an adult in good health. The input for sequencing was peripheral blood, taken on day 0 of MenACWY control vaccination. The gene calls are TRBV11-2 and TRBJ2-1; a possible D gene is TRBD1 (5 bases). DNA for the CDR3: TGTGCCAGCAGCTTAGATACACAGGCAGGGAATGAGCAGTTCTTC. Translated, it gives CASSLDTQAGNEQFF.